Each of the 27 T cell receptor beta chains below was sequenced from the same sample in a study of T-cell memory formation after mild COVID-19. One entry per CDR3 protein, called by TCRdb with MiXCR from the 5' RACE reads. Here the sample spans about 250,000 distinct CDR3 sequences, more than 15% being singletons. Sequencing was done on a sample of PBMCs or a T cell subset sorted from them (not recorded which). The origin of the receptors is a man between 18 and 29 years old who had mild COVID-19 (a few samples of this study predate the infection). Cell type and time point are not known.

This clonotype was detected once. The genes are TRBV9 and TRBJ2-3, with TRBD2 matching 12 bases. The CDR3 sequence is 15 residues long. V gave up 4 bases and J gave up 5 bases; unmatched junction bases: 5. Germline-derived CDR1 and CDR2 are SGDLS and YYNGEE. CDR3 amino acids: CASSRWTSGEDTQYF. CDR3 nucleotides: TGTGCCAGCAGCCGATGGACTAGCGGGGAAGATACGCAGTATTTT.

This clonotype occurred a few times. The chain carries TRBV7-9 and TRBJ2-7; maybe TRBD1 (5 bases). The ends were cut back, 3 bases at V and 2 bases at J, with 17 bases in the middle. The CDR3 spans 16 residues. CDR1 SEHNR and CDR2 FQNEAQ come from the germline V gene (reference sequence). In DNA form, the CDR3 reads TGTGCCAGCAGCTTTGACCCTCGACAGTTAACCTACGAGCAGTACTTC. This sequence encodes CASSFDPRQLTYEQYF.

This clonotype came up a few times. The rearrangement joins TRBV6-5 to TRBJ1-5; D is unclear. V lost 6 bases, J lost 5 bases, and 14 bases lay in between. The CDR3 has 14 residues. Germline V gene sequence: CDR1 MNHEY, CDR2 SVGAGI. CDR3 nucleotide sequence: TGTGCCAGCAGGGGATTGGGGTTCGATCAGCCCCAGCATTTT. This codes for CASRGLGFDQPQHF.

This clonotype showed up many times. This chain joins TRBV3-1 and TRBJ2-4, with 7 bases identical to TRBD2. CDR3 length: 16 residues. The ends lost 1 base at V and 0 bases at J; junction bases unmatched: 3. Per germline, CDR1 LGHDT and CDR2 YNNKEL (reference sequence). The CDR3 loop reads CASSQGSGEAKNIQYF. CDR3 bases: TGTGCCAGCAGCCAAGGAAGCGGGGAAGCCAAAAACATTCAGTACTTC.

This clonotype has more than one count but fewer than ten. This rearrangement joins TRBV27 to TRBJ1-2; weak D call: TRBD1 (6 bases). Germline V gene lookup returns CDR1 MNHEY and CDR2 SMNVEV (reference sequence). V dropped 3 bases and J dropped 2 bases, with 13 bases sitting between them. The CDR3 has 15 amino acids. The CDR3 region has the DNA TGTGCCAGCAGTTTTTCGGGGGCAGGGAACTATGGCTACACCTTC. It encodes CASSFSGAGNYGYTF.

The rearrangement links TRBV20-1 to TRBJ2-7; no reliable D call. Germline V gene sequence: CDR1 DFQATT, CDR2 SNEGSKA (reference sequence). Trimming took 3 bases from V and 2 from J, leaving 5 bases between them. CDR3 size: 11 residues. CDR3 in amino acids: CSARSAYEQYF. The DNA for the CDR3 is TGCAGTGCTAGGAGCGCCTACGAGCAGTACTTC.

This chain joins TRBV20-1 and TRBJ2-1; D might be TRBD2 (7 bases). The ends were cut back, 0 bases at V and 5 bases at J, with 17 bases in the middle. The CDR3 runs to 16 residues. Germline CDR1 is DFQATT and CDR2 is SNEGSKA (reference sequence). CDR3 sequence: CSARDPAGAMDNEQFF. In DNA, the CDR3 is TGCAGTGCTAGAGATCCGGCGGGGGCAATGGACAATGAGCAGTTCTTC.

The table lists this clonotype with a few counts. This chain connects TRBV12-3 or TRBV12-4 to TRBJ1-6, with 7 bases fitting TRBD1. The CDR3 sequence is 13 residues long. After removal of 5 bases from V and 9 bases from J, the junction contained 4 bases not matched to a gene. CDR3 sequence: CASSGNRGSPLHF. Here the CDR3 DNA reads TGTGCCAGCAGTGGGAACAGGGGTTCACCCCTCCACTTT.

The V call is TRBV20-1, the J call TRBJ1-1; 7 bases align to TRBD1. The J segment lost 0 bases and the V segment lost 5 bases, leaving 6 bases of the junction unmatched. CDR3 size: 14 residues. CDR1 DFQATT and CDR2 SNEGSKA come from the germline V gene (reference sequence). The CDR3 region has the DNA TGCAGTGCTTGGAGGGGGCGCATGAACACTGAAGCTTTCTTT. Its protein product is CSAWRGRMNTEAFF.

The chain carries TRBV20-1 and TRBJ1-1, with D maybe TRBD1 (5 bases). The CDR3 totals 14 residues. Looked up from germline, CDR1 is DFQATT and CDR2 is SNEGSKA (reference sequence). Deletions cut 5 bases from V and 4 bases from J, with 17 bases between. The CDR3 DNA reads as TGCAGTGCTCAAACGTCGGGACCCGGCACTGAAGCTTTCTTT. The encoded protein is CSAQTSGPGTEAFF.

The J gene is TRBJ1-2, the V gene TRBV7-9, with D possibly being TRBD1 (5 bases). V was trimmed by 3 bases and J by 8 bases, leaving 13 bases between them. The germline V gene encodes CDR1 SEHNR and CDR2 FQNEAQ (reference sequence). The CDR3 is 13 residues long. The CDR3, as DNA: TGTGCCAGCAGCTTCGCCCCCAGGGACGGCTACACCTTC. This sequence encodes CASSFAPRDGYTF.

The chain recombines TRBV27 with TRBJ1-2; D possibly corresponds to TRBD1 (6 bases). Germline CDR1 reads MNHEY; CDR2 reads SMNVEV (reference sequence). The CDR3 extends over 15 amino acids. Trimming pared 4 bases from V and 3 bases from J, leaving 15 bases between. As DNA, the CDR3 is TGTGCCAGCAGTTCAATCCCAGGGGCGGACTATGGCTACACCTTC. Protein sequence: CASSSIPGADYGYTF.

This clonotype has only a few counts. V and J are TRBV10-3 and TRBJ2-3; tentative D call: TRBD2 (6 bases). Germline loops: CDR1 ENHRY, CDR2 SYGVKD. Trimming took 5 bases from V and 7 from J, leaving 10 bases between them. The CDR3 is 12 amino acids. The CDR3 loop reads CAISRGDYTQYF. CDR3 DNA sequence: TGTGCCATCAGTCGAGGGGACTATACGCAGTATTTT.

The V and J genes are TRBV2 and TRBJ2-5; 7 bases align to TRBD2. The ends lost 2 bases at V and 4 bases at J; junction bases unmatched: 1. The CDR3 has 13 residues. Germline V CDR1 and CDR2: SNHLY, FYNNEI. CDR3 bases: TGTGCCAGCAGTGAAACGGGGGGAGAGACCCAGTACTTC. Its translation is CASSETGGETQYF.

With regard to this clonotype: At one end, the junction sequence differs from germline, possibly due to a read error. V gene TRBV20-1 combines with J gene TRBJ1-3; D not resolved. This CDR3 region has 11 residues. Germline loops: CDR1 DFQATT, CDR2 SNEGSKA (reference sequence). The CDR3 nucleotides read TGCAGGGCTAGCTCTGGAAACACCATATATTTT. Translated, it gives CRASSGNTIYF.

CDR3 in amino acids: CASGLGRGSREQFF. The CDR3 DNA is TGTGCCAGCGGCCTCGGGCGGGGGTCGAGGGAGCAGTTCTTC. V is TRBV11-2 and J is TRBJ2-1; 7 nucleotides agree with TRBD2. The CDR3 is 14 amino acids. Germline CDR1 reads SGHAT; CDR2 reads FQNNGV. J lost 10 bases, V lost 8 bases, and 14 bases had no gene match.

This clonotype showed up just a few times. The V gene is TRBV6-1, the J gene TRBJ1-1; D gene unclear. Trimming stripped 6 bases from V and 4 bases from J, with 6 bases between. The CDR3 length is 11 residues. The V gene's germline CDR1 is MNHNS and CDR2 SASEGT. As DNA, the CDR3 is TGTGCCAGCAGGGCCGGCACTGAAGCTTTCTTT. Translating it yields CASRAGTEAFF.

The CDR3 nucleotides read TGTGCCAGCAGTGAAGCGAGAGGGCAGACCCAGGCCCAGTACTTC. It codes for CASSEARGQTQAQYF. The chain links TRBV6-1 to TRBJ2-5; tentatively, D is TRBD2 (5 bases). The length of the CDR3 is 15 residues. Germline values: CDR1 MNHNS, CDR2 SASEGT. Trimming took off 0 bases at V and 9 bases at J, with 17 bases between the two ends.

This chain uses TRBV5-1 with TRBJ1-2; no firm D call. CDR1 SGHRS and CDR2 YFSETQ come from the germline V gene. The V and J ends lost 0 bases and 4 bases respectively, with 4 bases between them. This CDR3 region has 12 residues. The CDR3 protein is CASSLDGYGYTF. In nucleotides, the CDR3 is TGCGCCAGCAGCTTGGACGGCTATGGCTACACCTTC.

This clonotype was detected a few times. V and J are TRBV25-1 and TRBJ2-3; 7 bases map to TRBD2. This CDR3 region has 14 residues. Trimming took 4 bases from V and 3 from J; bases not matched to a gene: 4. Per germline, CDR1 MGHDK and CDR2 SYGVNS. The CDR3 protein is CASSVAGRTDTQYF. The CDR3 DNA reads TGTGCCAGCAGTGTAGCGGGTCGGACAGATACGCAGTATTTT. Filled out from reference TRBV25-1 and TRBJ2-3, the complete variable domain reads EADIYQTPRYLVIGTGKKITLECSQTMGHDKMYWYQQDPGMELHLIHYSYGVNSTEKGDLSSESTVSRIRTEHFPLTLESARPSHTSQYLCASSVAGRTDTQYFGPGTRLTVL.

The rearrangement uses TRBV7-9 and TRBJ2-3; D remains ambiguous. This CDR3 spans 13 amino acids. The germline V and J ends were trimmed by 4 bases and 0 bases, with 5 bases remaining between them. CDR1 is SEHNR and CDR2 is FQNEAQ in the germline V gene (reference sequence). The CDR3 sequence is CASSSQSTDTQYF. As DNA, the CDR3 is TGTGCCAGCAGCTCCCAGAGCACAGATACGCAGTATTTT.

This clonotype was counted ten times or more. The gene calls are TRBV9 and TRBJ2-3; 8 bases line up with TRBD2. Germline V lookup: CDR1 SGDLS, CDR2 YYNGEE. The V gene end was trimmed by 2 bases and the J gene end by 0 bases; junction bases not matched to a gene: 2. The CDR3 covers 15 residues. The CDR3 is CASSVVAGSTDTQYF. The CDR3 nucleotides read TGTGCCAGCAGCGTGGTAGCGGGGAGCACAGATACGCAGTATTTT.

A few counts support this clonotype. This chain uses TRBV5-4 with TRBJ2-7; D perhaps matches TRBD2 (6 bases). V was cut by 4 bases and J by 5 bases, with 13 bases left in between. Germline V gene lookup returns CDR1 SGHNT and CDR2 YYREEE (reference sequence). The CDR3 covers 13 residues. CDR3: CASSPEGPDEQYF. As DNA, the CDR3 is TGTGCCAGCAGCCCGGAGGGTCCGGACGAGCAGTACTTC. The full variable domain, with the rest looked up from reference TRBV5-4 and TRBJ2-7, is ETGVTQSPTHLIKTRGQQVTLRCSSQSGHNTVSWYQQALGQGPQFIFQYYREEENGRGNFPPRFSGLQFPNYSSELNVNALELDDSALYLCASSPEGPDEQYFGPGTRLTVT.

This clonotype was seen only a few times. The chain has TRBV21-1 and TRBJ1-2; the table gives TRBD1 as D, unverified against the DNA. TRBV21-1 has pseudogene status. This CDR3 contains 14 residues. CDR3 region: CARHRDTYLYGYTF. CDR3 nucleotides: TGTGCCAGACACCGGGACACCTACCTGTATGGCTACACCTTC.

The chain has TRBV15 and TRBJ2-5; 8 nucleotides match TRBD1. The J call may not be correct, given that the DNA end is closer to TRBJ2-7. The CDR3 runs 13 residues. Germline lookup yields CDR1 LNHNV and CDR2 YYDKDF (reference sequence). The CDR3 sequence: CATGTGSPYEQYF. DNA for the CDR3: TGTGCCACCGGGACAGGCTCCCCCTACGAGCAGTACTTC.

This clonotype was seen a few times. The chain links TRBV12-3 or TRBV12-4 to TRBJ2-7, with D tentatively TRBD1 (6 bases). V lost 8 bases and J lost 4, with 18 bases in between. CDR3 length equals 14 residues. CDR3 in DNA: TGTGCCAGCGGGGGCCAGCATCGGCGTTACGAGCAGTACTTC. Its translation is CASGGQHRRYEQYF.

This clonotype was picked up a small number of times. This chain's CDR3 is CASSPEGGQIHEQFF. The CDR3 DNA is TGTGCCAGCAGCCCGGAAGGAGGCCAGATCCATGAGCAGTTCTTC. The chain links TRBV4-2 to TRBJ2-1, with D perhaps matching TRBD2 (5 bases). Germline-derived CDR1 and CDR2 are LGHNA and YNFKEQ. CDR3 length: 15 amino acids. With 4 bases removed from V and 8 bases from J, the gap between germline ends came to 18 bases.